These T cell receptor beta chains were read from a single sample in a study of T cell responses to AZD1222 COVID-19 vaccine. Assay: immunoSEQ multiplex PCR; the TCRdb copy retains only in-frame clones and omits some. The repertoire includes over 65,000 clones, under 95% of them detected once, and roughly 6.4% sits in the top ten. Sequencing was performed on peripheral blood, taken on day 0 of MenACWY control vaccination. These receptors all come from an adult in good health. Both conserved end residues are part of each CDR3. Each record gives: CDR3 protein, CDR3 DNA, clone size, D gene, V gene, J gene. A D gene is named only where the DNA matches it firmly. Clone size is shown for a subset of rows, as once, few, many or a class of expanded clone.

cdr3_aa: CASTTGKAGNTIYF
cdr3_nt: TGTGCCAGCACCACAGGGAAGGCTGGAAACACCATATATTTT
clone_size: NA
d_call: NA
v_call: TRBV6-6
j_call: TRBJ1-3

cdr3_aa: CASSIGTRNEKLFF
cdr3_nt: TGTGCCAGTAGTATCGGGACAAGGAATGAAAAACTGTTTTTT
clone_size: NA
d_call: NA
v_call: TRBV19
j_call: TRBJ1-4

cdr3_aa: CASSANKQGAEAFF
cdr3_nt: TGTGCCAGTAGTGCTAATAAACAGGGGGCTGAAGCTTTCTTT
clone_size: NA
d_call: TRBD1
v_call: TRBV19
j_call: TRBJ1-1

cdr3_aa: CASSPQGYYGYTF
cdr3_nt: TGTGCCAGCAGCCCACAGGGGTACTATGGCTACACCTTC
clone_size: NA
d_call: TRBD1
v_call: TRBV7-2
j_call: TRBJ1-2

cdr3_aa: CASSVQGGDTEAFF
cdr3_nt: TGTGCCAGCAGTGTACAGGGTGGGGATACTGAAGCTTTCTTT
clone_size: NA
d_call: NA
v_call: TRBV28
j_call: TRBJ1-1

cdr3_aa: CASSLEQGALGQPQHF
cdr3_nt: TGTGCCAGCAGTTTAGAACAGGGGGCTTTGGGTCAGCCCCAGCATTTT
clone_size: NA
d_call: TRBD1
v_call: TRBV28
j_call: TRBJ1-5

cdr3_aa: CSVGAAPSDTQYF
cdr3_nt: TGCAGCGTTGGGGCGGCTCCTTCAGATACGCAGTATTTT
clone_size: NA
d_call: NA
v_call: TRBV29-1
j_call: TRBJ2-3

cdr3_aa: CATNLDRGNQETQYF
cdr3_nt: TGTGCCACCAACCTGGACAGGGGAAACCAAGAGACCCAGTACTTC
clone_size: once
d_call: TRBD1
v_call: TRBV24-1
j_call: TRBJ2-5

cdr3_aa: CATHRERTEAFF
cdr3_nt: TGTGCCACCCACAGGGAGCGCACTGAAGCTTTCTTT
clone_size: NA
d_call: NA
v_call: TRBV7-2
j_call: TRBJ1-1

cdr3_aa: CAISDPTGGSQPQHF
cdr3_nt: TGTGCCATCAGCGACCCCACAGGGGGCTCTCAGCCCCAGCATTTT
clone_size: once
d_call: TRBD1
v_call: TRBV10-3
j_call: TRBJ1-5

cdr3_aa: CASSLAAGSYGYTF
cdr3_nt: TGTGCCAGCAGCTTAGCGGCGGGATCCTATGGCTACACCTTC
clone_size: NA
d_call: NA
v_call: TRBV7-9
j_call: TRBJ1-2

cdr3_aa: CASSLMITDTQYF
cdr3_nt: TGTGCCAGCAGCTTGATGATCACAGATACGCAGTATTTT
clone_size: NA
d_call: NA
v_call: TRBV7-2
j_call: TRBJ2-3

cdr3_aa: CASSLGISIGEQYF
cdr3_nt: TGTGCCAGCAGCTTAGGGATTTCAATTGGCGAGCAGTACTTC
clone_size: NA
d_call: NA
v_call: TRBV7-8
j_call: TRBJ2-7

cdr3_aa: CASSLDQGGEQYF
cdr3_nt: TGCGCCAGCAGCTTGGACCAGGGAGGCGAGCAGTACTTC
clone_size: NA
d_call: NA
v_call: TRBV5-1
j_call: TRBJ2-7

cdr3_aa: CASSLGTLYQETQYF
cdr3_nt: TGCGCCAGCAGCTTGGGGACTCTGTACCAAGAGACCCAGTACTTC
clone_size: NA
d_call: NA
v_call: TRBV5-1
j_call: TRBJ2-5

cdr3_aa: CASRPGGPSYEQYF
cdr3_nt: TGTGCCAGCAGACCGGGAGGGCCTAGCTACGAGCAGTACTTC
clone_size: NA
d_call: TRBD2
v_call: TRBV2
j_call: TRBJ2-7

cdr3_aa: CASVVVVNYGYTF
cdr3_nt: TGTGCTAGTGTTGTCGTGGTCAACTATGGCTACACCTTC
clone_size: once
d_call: NA
v_call: TRBV12-5
j_call: TRBJ1-2

cdr3_aa: CASSRVGTGNEQFF
cdr3_nt: TGTGCCAGCAGCCGAGTGGGGACAGGGAATGAGCAGTTCTTC
clone_size: NA
d_call: TRBD1
v_call: TRBV3-1/TRBV3-2
j_call: TRBJ2-1

cdr3_aa: CASSSRTAAGETQYF
cdr3_nt: TGTGCCAGTAGTTCAAGGACTGCCGCGGGGGAGACCCAGTACTTC
clone_size: NA
d_call: NA
v_call: TRBV19
j_call: TRBJ2-5

cdr3_aa: CASSQEPGLGTGELFF
cdr3_nt: TGTGCCAGCAGCCAAGAACCAGGGCTTGGCACCGGGGAGCTGTTTTTT
clone_size: NA
d_call: NA
v_call: TRBV3-1/TRBV3-2
j_call: TRBJ2-2

cdr3_aa: CASSEALPGQGRLPDSPLHF
cdr3_nt: TGTGCCAGCAGTGAAGCGCTTCCGGGACAGGGCCGCCTCCCGGATTCACCCCTCCACTTT
clone_size: NA
d_call: TRBD1
v_call: TRBV6-1
j_call: TRBJ1-6

cdr3_aa: CASKSGGGGTGELFF
cdr3_nt: TGTGCCAGCAAATCGGGGGGAGGAGGCACCGGGGAGCTGTTTTTT
clone_size: NA
d_call: TRBD2
v_call: TRBV2
j_call: TRBJ2-2

cdr3_aa: CSVAGQGSNQPQHF
cdr3_nt: TGCAGCGTTGCTGGACAGGGGAGCAATCAGCCCCAGCATTTT
clone_size: NA
d_call: TRBD1
v_call: TRBV29-1
j_call: TRBJ1-5

cdr3_aa: CASSRRDRGSPLHF
cdr3_nt: TGTGCCAGTAGTCGTCGGGACAGGGGTTCACCCCTCCACTTT
clone_size: NA
d_call: TRBD1
v_call: TRBV19
j_call: TRBJ1-6

cdr3_aa: CASSPQSGGNTGELFF
cdr3_nt: TGTGCCAGCAGCCCCCAAAGCGGGGGTAACACCGGGGAGCTGTTTTTT
clone_size: NA
d_call: TRBD2
v_call: TRBV7-3
j_call: TRBJ2-2

cdr3_aa: CASSRQGTNEKLFF
cdr3_nt: TGTGCCAGCAGCCGACAAGGAACTAATGAAAAACTGTTTTTT
clone_size: once
d_call: NA
v_call: TRBV14
j_call: TRBJ1-4

cdr3_aa: CASSLPPPTGYFYEQYF
cdr3_nt: TGTGCCAGCAGCTTACCTCCTCCCACAGGGTATTTTTACGAGCAGTACTTC
clone_size: NA
d_call: NA
v_call: TRBV14
j_call: TRBJ2-7

cdr3_aa: CASTRNVRNSPLHF
cdr3_nt: TGTGCCAGCACCCGAAACGTGAGAAATTCACCCCTCCACTTT
clone_size: NA
d_call: NA
v_call: TRBV6-6
j_call: TRBJ1-6

cdr3_aa: CASSIGQASSYEQYF
cdr3_nt: TGTGCCAGTAGTATCGGCCAGGCAAGCTCCTACGAGCAGTACTTC
clone_size: NA
d_call: NA
v_call: TRBV19
j_call: TRBJ2-7

cdr3_aa: CASSPTRTSGANEQYF
cdr3_nt: TGCGCCAGCAGCCCCACTCGGACTAGCGGGGCCAACGAGCAGTACTTC
clone_size: NA
d_call: TRBD2
v_call: TRBV5-1
j_call: TRBJ2-7

cdr3_aa: CASSCGRRQYSNQPQHF
cdr3_nt: TGTGCCAGCAGCTGTGGGAGAAGACAATATAGCAATCAGCCCCAGCATTTT
clone_size: NA
d_call: NA
v_call: TRBV11-3
j_call: TRBJ1-5

cdr3_aa: CASSSTGQGNEKLFF
cdr3_nt: TGTGCCAGCAGTTCGACGGGACAGGGAAATGAAAAACTGTTTTTT
clone_size: NA
d_call: TRBD1
v_call: TRBV6-6
j_call: TRBJ1-4

cdr3_aa: CAISESNYPRYF
cdr3_nt: TGTGCCATCAGTGAGTCGAACTACCCGAGATACTTC
clone_size: NA
d_call: NA
v_call: TRBV10-3
j_call: TRBJ2-5

cdr3_aa: CSVGGRTNTGELFF
cdr3_nt: TGCAGCGTGGGGGGCAGAACGAACACCGGGGAGCTGTTTTTT
clone_size: NA
d_call: NA
v_call: TRBV29-1
j_call: TRBJ2-2

cdr3_aa: CASSYSGHGYTF
cdr3_nt: TGTGCCAGCAGTTACTCAGGGCATGGCTACACCTTC
clone_size: once
d_call: NA
v_call: TRBV6-2/TRBV6-3
j_call: TRBJ1-2

cdr3_aa: CASRTGTGRQPQHF
cdr3_nt: TGTGCCAGCAGGACCGGGACAGGGCGACAGCCCCAGCATTTT
clone_size: NA
d_call: TRBD1
v_call: TRBV6-6
j_call: TRBJ1-5

cdr3_aa: CASNITACYGYTF
cdr3_nt: TGCGCCAGCAACATAACGGCCTGCTATGGCTACACCTTC
clone_size: once
d_call: NA
v_call: TRBV10-1
j_call: TRBJ1-2

cdr3_aa: CASSFLLRDRRRGAEAFF
cdr3_nt: TGTGCCAGCAGCTTTCTACTCAGGGACAGGCGTAGAGGCGCTGAAGCTTTCTTT
clone_size: NA
d_call: TRBD1
v_call: TRBV7-2
j_call: TRBJ1-1

cdr3_aa: CAWSVSGYEQYF
cdr3_nt: TGTGCCTGGAGTGTATCAGGCTACGAGCAGTACTTC
clone_size: NA
d_call: NA
v_call: TRBV30
j_call: TRBJ2-7

cdr3_aa: CSVEEGGTEAFF
cdr3_nt: TGCAGCGTTGAAGAAGGGGGCACTGAAGCTTTCTTT
clone_size: NA
d_call: NA
v_call: TRBV29-1
j_call: TRBJ1-1

cdr3_aa: CASSLSSNQPQHF
cdr3_nt: TGTGCCAGCAGTTTAAGTAGCAATCAGCCCCAGCATTTT
clone_size: once
d_call: NA
v_call: TRBV12-3/TRBV12-4
j_call: TRBJ1-5

cdr3_aa: CASSAPGQGEILGNEQFF
cdr3_nt: TGTGCCAGCAGCGCCCCGGGACAGGGGGAGATTCTGGGCAATGAGCAGTTCTTC
clone_size: NA
d_call: TRBD1
v_call: TRBV5-4
j_call: TRBJ2-1

cdr3_aa: CASSRGTTTEAFF
cdr3_nt: TGTGCCAGCAGCCGCGGGACGACCACTGAAGCTTTCTTT
clone_size: NA
d_call: NA
v_call: TRBV12-3/TRBV12-4
j_call: TRBJ1-1

cdr3_aa: CASRYWSGEQYF
cdr3_nt: TGCGCCAGCAGATATTGGTCCGGGGAGCAGTACTTC
clone_size: NA
d_call: NA
v_call: TRBV5-1
j_call: TRBJ2-7